The 31 T cell receptor beta chains reported below all come from one sample, sequenced in a study of response to subunit inactivated influenza vaccine. MiXCR was run by TCRdb on the RT-PCR reads, yielding one entry per CDR3 protein. The table includes around 190,000 distinct CDR3 sequences, around 9.2% detected once. Here the sequenced sample was non-naive T cells sorted from PBMCs, taken on the day of vaccination. The receptors derive from a man in his fifties who received an inactivated influenza vaccine.

Ten or more counts support this clonotype. The V gene is TRBV12-3 or TRBV12-4, the J gene TRBJ1-6; no clear D. The CDR3 extends over 15 amino acids. V lost 4 bases, J lost 6 bases, and 13 bases lay in between. The CDR3: CASSSSGLSNSPLHF. CDR3 nucleotides: TGTGCCAGCAGTTCCTCCGGGCTAAGTAATTCACCCCTCCACTTT.

This clonotype was observed a few times. The chain links TRBV7-9 to TRBJ2-5, with D hard to call. Trimming removed 5 bases from V and 1 base from J, with 11 bases in between. Germline loops: CDR1 SEHNR, CDR2 FQNEAQ (reference sequence). The CDR3 length is 14 residues. The CDR3 reads CASSRDTTQETQYF. The CDR3, as DNA: TGTGCCAGCAGCCGAGACACGACCCAAGAGACCCAGTACTTC.

This clonotype has just a few counts. This chain joins TRBV6-5 and TRBJ2-7, with 8 bases matching TRBD1. In germline, CDR1 is MNHEY, CDR2 SVGAGI. This CDR3 is 12 amino acids long. V lost 5 bases, J lost 6 bases, and 3 bases stayed unmatched. This CDR3 reads CASSNTGGEQYF. The CDR3 bases are TGTGCCAGCAGTAACACAGGGGGCGAGCAGTACTTC.

The table lists this clonotype with many counts. The rearrangement joins TRBV5-5 to TRBJ2-5, with D perhaps given as TRBD1 or TRBD2 (5 bases each). Germline CDR1 and CDR2: SGHKS and YYEKEE (reference sequence). The CDR3 runs 15 residues. Trimming took 0 bases from V and 2 from J, leaving 11 bases between them. CDR3 residues: CASSLGEGRQETQYF. In nucleotides, the CDR3 is TGTGCCAGCAGCTTGGGAGAGGGGCGGCAAGAGACCCAGTACTTC.

This clonotype was counted at least ten times. This rearrangement joins TRBV20-1 to TRBJ2-1; the D is unclear. Germline values: CDR1 DFQATT, CDR2 SNEGSKA (reference sequence). Trimming stripped 4 bases from V and 7 bases from J, with 20 bases between. CDR3 length: 15 amino acids. CDR3 nucleotide sequence: TGCAGTGCTAAAATATTTAGCACCCATTTTAATGAGCAGTTCTTC. The encoded protein is CSAKIFSTHFNEQFF.

With respect to this clonotype: Being one base from a much bigger clone, this may be a read error. The chain recombines TRBV6-2 or TRBV6-3 with TRBJ2-7; D possibly matches TRBD1 or TRBD2 (5 bases each). Germline CDR1 reads MNHEY; CDR2 reads SVGEGT. The CDR3 length is 18 residues. CDR3 protein: CASSDPSEGPAAFYAQYF. Here the CDR3 DNA reads TGTGCCAGCAGTGACCCCAGCGAGGGGCCCGCCGCCTTCTACGCGCAGTACTTC.

This clonotype was counted between two and nine times. This sequence joins TRBV10-3 and TRBJ1-1; maybe TRBD1 (5 bases). The CDR3 extends over 14 amino acids. Germline CDR1 reads ENHRY; CDR2 reads SYGVKD. Trimming took off 6 bases at V and 3 bases at J, with 14 bases between the two ends. The CDR3 spells CAISEPGQHTEAFF. The CDR3, as DNA: TGTGCCATCAGCGAGCCGGGGCAGCACACTGAAGCTTTCTTT.

By frequency in the sample, this clonotype is medium-sized. The chain combines TRBV12-3 or TRBV12-4 with TRBJ1-3, with D uncertain. V was cut by 5 bases and J by 8 bases, with 10 bases left in between. The CDR3 sequence is 12 residues long. The DNA for the CDR3 is TGTGCCAGCAGTCCGGGTTTGGACACCATATATTTT. Amino acid sequence: CASSPGLDTIYF.

This clonotype was counted between two and nine times. V and J are TRBV4-2 and TRBJ2-7, with 8 bases that match TRBD1. The CDR3 has 15 amino acids. Germline-derived CDR1 and CDR2 are LGHNA and YNFKEQ. J lost 2 bases, V lost 4 bases, and 7 bases had no gene match. In DNA, the CDR3 is TGTGCCAGCAGCCTGTCCGGGACAGGAGCCTACGAGCAGTACTTC. Residues: CASSLSGTGAYEQYF.

This clonotype was recorded a few times. The CDR3 nucleotides are TGTGCCAGCAGTACCCCCTCCACTGGCTACGAGCAGTACTTC. Protein: CASSTPSTGYEQYF. The V call is TRBV6-1, the J call TRBJ2-7; unclear D gene. Germline V gene sequence: CDR1 MNHNS, CDR2 SASEGT. CDR3 length: 14 amino acids. V lost 5 bases and J lost 3, with 14 bases in between.

The chain carries TRBV7-9 and TRBJ2-7; D is unclear. Trimming left V 1 base short and J 6 bases short, with 13 bases between. There are 14 residues in the CDR3. Germline CDR1 is SEHNR and CDR2 is FQNEAQ (reference sequence). The DNA of the CDR3 is TGTGCCAGCAGCTTAGAAATTGTGGGCTCCGAGCAGTACTTC. It encodes CASSLEIVGSEQYF.

This clonotype was seen only a few times. V is TRBV28 and J is TRBJ1-2, with TRBD1 identical over 7 bases. The V gene's germline CDR1 is MDHEN and CDR2 SYDVKM. This CDR3 has 16 amino acids. V shed 3 bases and J 9 bases; nucleotides not matched to a gene: 16. DNA of the CDR3: TGTGCCAGCAGTTTTGTAGGACAAAACAGGGGAATGAGCTACACCTTC. Translated: CASSFVGQNRGMSYTF.

The count of this clonotype is one. Here the CDR3 DNA reads TGTGCCTTCTCCAACACGGGGAGAGTACACAACCTAATGAACACTGAAGCTTTCTTT. Encoded protein: CAFSNTGRVHNLMNTEAFF. This chain connects TRBV28 to TRBJ1-1, with unresolved D. The CDR3 consists of 19 residues. Germline loops: CDR1 MDHEN, CDR2 SYDVKM. V was pared by 11 bases and J by 0 bases, with 31 bases between.

This clonotype was picked up many times. The V and J genes are TRBV5-1 and TRBJ2-1; TRBD1 agrees at 9 bases. V shed 3 bases and J 2 bases; nucleotides not matched to a gene: 18. The CDR3 runs to 20 residues. In germline, CDR1 is SGHRS, CDR2 YFSETQ. The CDR3 loop is CASSYRDREVWGNPYNEQFF. The CDR3 nucleotides read TGCGCCAGCAGCTACCGGGACAGGGAAGTTTGGGGGAACCCCTACAATGAGCAGTTCTTC. The variable domain in full, completed from reference TRBV5-1 and TRBJ2-1, reads KAGVTQTPRYLIKTRGQQVTLSCSPISGHRSVSWYQQTPGQGLQFLFEYFSETQRNKGNFPGRFSGRQFSNSRSEMNVSTLELGDSALYLCASSYRDREVWGNPYNEQFFGPGTRLTVL.

Many counts were recorded for this clonotype. V and J are TRBV11-2 and TRBJ2-5; D gene uncertain. V was cut by 1 base and J by 5 bases, with 8 bases left in between. The CDR3 has 13 amino acids. Germline assignment: CDR1 SGHAT and CDR2 FQNNGV. The CDR3 DNA reads TGTGCCAGCAGCTTAGGTCTGGGGGAGACCCAGTACTTC. Translating it yields CASSLGLGETQYF.

This clonotype has a count of ten or more. The rearrangement uses TRBV3-1 and TRBJ2-2, with D perhaps matching TRBD2 (5 bases). The V and J ends lost 0 bases and 5 bases respectively, with 10 bases between them. This CDR3 has 15 residues. Germline V gene lookup returns CDR1 LGHDT and CDR2 YNNKEL (reference sequence). The CDR3 bases are TGTGCCAGCAGCCAAGACCCCGGACTGACCGGGGAGCTGTTTTTT. Encoded protein: CASSQDPGLTGELFF. The full variable domain, rest sourced from reference TRBV3-1 and TRBJ2-2, is DTAVSQTPKYLVTQMGNDKSIKCEQNLGHDTMYWYKQDSKKFLKIMFSYNNKELIINETVPNRFSPKSPDKAHLNLHINSLELGDSAVYFCASSQDPGLTGELFFGEGSRLTVL.

This clonotype was seen more than once but under ten times. The V gene is TRBV6-2 or TRBV6-3, the J gene TRBJ1-1; 11 bases map to TRBD1. V shed 0 bases, J shed 4 bases, and the junction held 4 bases outside the gene matches. Looked up from germline, CDR1 is MNHEY and CDR2 is SVGEGT. The CDR3 length is 16 residues. This CDR3 reads CASSYSVGQGATEAFF. The CDR3 coding sequence is TGTGCCAGCAGTTACTCGGTCGGACAGGGGGCCACTGAAGCTTTCTTT.

The table lists this clonotype with a few counts. The chain joins TRBV11-2 to TRBJ1-6; D call uncertain. V lost 1 base to trimming and J lost 0 bases, with 16 bases between them. The CDR3 extends over 19 amino acids. Germline V gene data show CDR1 as SGHAT and CDR2 as FQNNGV. The CDR3 DNA is TGTGCCAGCAGCTTAGTTAGGGAGTACTGGAGCTCCTATAATTCACCCCTCCACTTT. Translation gives CASSLVREYWSSYNSPLHF.

The V gene is TRBV7-7, the J gene TRBJ2-5; 9 bases are shared with TRBD2. This CDR3 has 16 residues. V dropped 1 base and J dropped 5; count of bases not matched to a gene: 8. Germline loops: CDR1 SSHAT, CDR2 FNYEAQ (reference sequence). The CDR3 DNA is TGTGCCAGCAGCTTAGACCGCGGGAGGGCCGGGGAGACCCAGTACTTC. This encodes CASSLDRGRAGETQYF. Using reference TRBV7-7 and TRBJ2-5 for the parts outside the CDR3, the full variable domain is GAGVSQSPRYKVTKRGQDVTLRCDPISSHATLYWYQQALGQGPEFLTYFNYEAQPDKSGLPSDRFSAERPEGSISTLTIQRTEQRDSAMYRCASSLDRGRAGETQYFGPGTRLLVL.

In its sample, this clonotype was seen a few times. The genes are TRBV6-1 and TRBJ2-7, with D perhaps matching TRBD1 or TRBD2 (7 bases each). This CDR3 has 16 amino acids. Germline CDR1 reads MNHNS; CDR2 reads SASEGT. V shed 5 bases and J shed 3 bases, with 20 bases lying between them. The chain's CDR3 is CASSPRSTGEGYEQYF. CDR3 sequence (DNA): TGTGCCAGCAGTCCCCGCAGCACAGGGGAGGGCTACGAGCAGTACTTC.

In its sample, this clonotype was seen many times. The chain recombines TRBV11-2 with TRBJ2-2; D might be TRBD2 (5 bases). In germline, CDR1 is SGHAT, CDR2 FQNNGV. V shed 2 bases and J shed 4 bases, with 11 bases lying between them. The CDR3 extends over 15 amino acids. The CDR3 protein is CASSLMEAGTGELFF. CDR3 DNA sequence: TGTGCCAGCAGCTTAATGGAGGCTGGCACCGGGGAGCTGTTTTTT.

The V and J genes are TRBV5-1 and TRBJ2-5; D call uncertain. V lost 6 bases, J lost 0 bases, and 12 bases lay in between. Germline-derived CDR1 and CDR2 are SGHRS and YFSETQ. The CDR3 covers 14 residues. Here the CDR3 DNA reads TGCGCCAGCACCCCGGACGGGTACCAAGAGACCCAGTACTTC. Amino acids: CASTPDGYQETQYF.

This clonotype was observed a handful of times. The genes are TRBV14 and TRBJ2-1, with 7 bases matching TRBD2. After removal of 1 base from V and 4 bases from J, the junction contained 7 bases not matched to a gene. Germline loops: CDR1 SGHDN, CDR2 FVKESK. CDR3 length equals 16 residues. This CDR3 is CASSQVALAEYNEQFF. The CDR3 DNA follows: TGTGCCAGCAGCCAAGTTGCCCTAGCGGAATACAATGAGCAGTTCTTC. Drawing the rest from reference TRBV14 and TRBJ2-1, the complete variable domain is EAGVTQFPSHSVIEKGQTVTLRCDPISGHDNLYWYRRVMGKEIKFLLHFVKESKQDESGMPNNRFLAERTGGTYSTLKVQPAELEDSGVYFCASSQVALAEYNEQFFGPGTRLTVL.

This clonotype was counted many times. This rearrangement joins TRBV12-3 or TRBV12-4 to TRBJ2-5; the match to TRBD2 covers 13 bases. The ends lost 2 bases at V and 5 bases at J; junction bases unmatched: 8. The CDR3 covers 17 residues. CDR3 residues: CASSLFPSTSGRETQYF. CDR3 bases: TGTGCCAGCAGTTTATTCCCCTCGACTAGCGGGAGGGAGACCCAGTACTTC.

This clonotype was counted many times. This chain uses TRBV29-1 with TRBJ2-1, with 10 positions matching TRBD2. The V gene end was trimmed by 8 bases and the J gene end by 10 bases; junction bases not matched to a gene: 11. The CDR3 runs to 13 residues. CDR1 SQVTM and CDR2 ANQGSEA come from the germline V gene. The CDR3 loop reads CSSTSGTTGEQFF. The CDR3 coding sequence is TGCAGCTCCACTAGCGGGACCACCGGCGAGCAGTTCTTC.

The chain has TRBV2 and TRBJ2-3; D not resolved. The CDR3 contains 12 residues. Germline values: CDR1 SNHLY, CDR2 FYNNEI. Trimming pared 3 bases from V and 4 bases from J, leaving 5 bases between. CDR3 protein: CASSENPDTQYF. CDR3 bases: TGTGCCAGCAGTGAGAACCCAGATACGCAGTATTTT.

The rearrangement links TRBV12-3 or TRBV12-4 to TRBJ2-3; 8 bases are a match to TRBD1. V lost 10 bases, J lost 3 bases, and 6 bases stayed unmatched. CDR3 length equals 13 residues. The CDR3 nucleotides are TGTGCCACTCGGACAGGGATGACAGATACGCAGTATTTT. As protein: CATRTGMTDTQYF.

This clonotype was counted only a few times. The chain employs TRBV4-3 and TRBJ1-1; D is possibly TRBD1 (5 bases). Germline loops: CDR1 LGHNA, CDR2 YSLEER. The CDR3 sequence is 17 residues long. Trimming shortened V by 1 base and J by 0 bases, and 15 bases separated the two germline ends. The CDR3 sequence is CASSQGRPGFVNTEAFF. DNA for the CDR3: TGCGCCAGCAGCCAAGGTAGGCCAGGGTTCGTGAACACTGAAGCTTTCTTT.

This clonotype was seen ten or more times. The gene calls are TRBV7-9 and TRBJ2-7; tentative D call: TRBD1 (5 bases). The CDR3 loop spans 15 amino acids. V was trimmed by 4 bases and J by 1 base, leaving 14 bases between them. Germline CDR1 and CDR2: SEHNR and FQNEAQ (reference sequence). For the CDR3, the DNA is TGTGCCAGCAGCTCGACCCGGACACCTTCCTACGAGCAGTACTTC. Its protein product is CASSSTRTPSYEQYF.

J is TRBJ2-2 and V is TRBV28; 10 positions agree with TRBD2. Per germline, CDR1 MDHEN and CDR2 SYDVKM. With 2 bases clipped from V and 6 bases from J, the junction kept 6 bases outside the gene matches. This CDR3 region has 16 residues. CDR3 in amino acids: CASSLLTSGVSGELFF. The CDR3 nucleotides are TGTGCCAGCAGTTTACTTACTAGCGGGGTCTCCGGGGAGCTGTTTTTT.

The chain combines TRBV20-1 with TRBJ2-3, with 12 positions matching TRBD2. Germline V gene sequence: CDR1 DFQATT, CDR2 SNEGSKA (reference sequence). Trimming at V came to 0 bases and at J to 1 base, leaving 8 bases not matched to a gene. The CDR3 runs 18 residues. This chain's CDR3 is CSARDLRLAGEGTDTQYF. CDR3 DNA: TGCAGTGCTAGAGATCTGAGACTAGCGGGAGAGGGCACAGATACGCAGTATTTT.